The entry below describes one T cell receptor (beta chain). Repertoires were generated with immunoSEQ multiplex PCR, while TCRdb's copy carries only in-frame clones and drops some. The profile shows 1,500,000 or so clones, around 95% of them singletons. Germline V lookup: CDR1 SEHNR, CDR2 FQNEAQ (reference sequence). The CDR3 spans 14 residues. With 6 bases removed from V and 1 base from J, the gap between germline ends came to 10 bases. These data come from a study of shared clonotypes between healthy human individuals. What was sequenced was naive CD4+ T cells sorted from blood. Subset defined: CD45RA+ positively selected. J is TRBJ1-3 and V is TRBV7-9; the D gene is possibly TRBD1 (5 bases). This sequence originates from a man aged 30 to 45 in good health. The CDR3 loop reads CASRQGASGNTIYF. DNA for the CDR3: TGTGCCAGCAGACAAGGGGCGTCTGGAAACACCATATATTTT.